The T cell receptor (beta chain) under discussion was sequenced for a study of OX40 agonist ivuxolimab in advanced cancers. Regarding the study as a whole: At 0.1 to 3.0 mg/kg, clonal expansion of CD4+ and CD8+ blood T cells had occurred by week 6.

Of note for this clone: Antigen specificity is unknown.

Per germline, CDR1 SGHTS and CDR2 YDEGEE. The CDR3 is 13 residues long. V lost 1 base and J 6 bases, leaving 8 bases between the germline ends. Libraries were prepared by immunoSEQ multiplex PCR; TCRdb keeps only in-frame clonotypes and omits some of them. The table shows 80,000 to 100,000 clones, with 70% to 90% occurring only once. This sequence was found in an adult with an advanced solid tumor such as melanoma, head and neck, liver or kidney cancer. Material: CD4+ or CD8+ T cells sorted from blood, obtained in a trial of the OX40 agonist ivuxolimab. The rearrangement uses TRBV5-8 and TRBJ1-5, with D unresolved. Here the CDR3 reads CASSLQLGQPQHF. In DNA form, the CDR3 reads TGTGCCAGCAGCTTGCAGCTAGGTCAGCCCCAGCATTTT.